This entry describes one T cell receptor (beta chain). This sample is part of a study of OX40 agonist ivuxolimab in advanced cancers. Study-wide context: Every patient in dose escalation had hepatocellular carcinoma, melanoma, renal cell or head and neck cancer.

There are 15 residues in the CDR3. Per germline, CDR1 SGHNT and CDR2 YENEEA. V lost 3 bases and J lost 3; bases outside the gene matches: 7. Repertoires were generated with immunoSEQ multiplex PCR, while TCRdb's copy carries only in-frame clones and drops some. Of about 46,000 clones listed, under 90% are singletons. This clonotype was obtained from an adult with an advanced solid tumor such as melanoma, head and neck, liver or kidney cancer. The chain is built from TRBV11-3 and TRBJ2-5; 7 positions agree with TRBD2. The sample in question was CD4+ or CD8+ T cells sorted from blood, obtained in a trial of the OX40 agonist ivuxolimab. The DNA of the CDR3 is TGTGCCAGCAGCTTGGGTCTGGGAGGGGAAGAGACCCAGTACTTC. Amino acids: CASSLGLGGEETQYF.